The 27 T cell receptor beta chains given below trace back to one sample, sequenced in a study of shared clonotypes between healthy human individuals. TCRdb's copy holds only in-frame clones and misses some; the assay was immunoSEQ multiplex PCR. This sample has some 2,500,000 clones, with roughly 93% found just once. Material for sequencing was naive CD4+ T cells from PBMCs. Subset denoted: CD45RA+ positively selected. The receptors were gathered from a man aged 18 to 29 in good health. Some clones in this sample may be carry-over from other donors' samples.

The genes are TRBV6-5 and TRBJ2-3; 9 bases line up with TRBD1. V dropped 8 bases and J dropped 4; count of bases not matched to a gene: 4. The CDR3 consists of 13 residues. Germline CDR1 MNHEY, CDR2 SVGAGI. The DNA for the CDR3 is TGTGCCAGCCGCGGGACAGGGTCAGATACGCAGTATTTT. Its protein is CASRGTGSDTQYF.

J is TRBJ2-5 and V is TRBV28; D is possibly TRBD1 or TRBD2 (5 bases each). The CDR3 extends over 16 amino acids. The V end lost 5 bases, the J end lost 3 bases, and 19 bases lay between the germline ends. Germline CDR1 is MDHEN and CDR2 is SYDVKM. The CDR3 nucleotides are TGTGCCAGCAGTCCACGCCTGGGGGTGTCGGAAGAGACCCAGTACTTC. It is translated as CASSPRLGVSEETQYF.

The J gene is TRBJ2-5, the V gene TRBV11-2; 9 nucleotides match TRBD2. The end of the DNA aligns better with TRBJ2-7, so the J call may be wrong. CDR1 is SGHAT and CDR2 is FQNNGV in the germline V gene. This CDR3 is 15 amino acids long. The CDR3 sequence: CASSHIAGVFDEQYF. The CDR3 DNA sequence: TGTGCCAGCAGCCATATAGCGGGAGTTTTCGACGAGCAGTACTTC.

The chain has TRBV27 and TRBJ2-7; no clear D. The germline V and J ends were trimmed by 8 bases and 2 bases, with 7 bases remaining between them. The CDR3 is 11 amino acids. CDR1 and CDR2 from the germline V gene are MNHEY and SMNVEV (reference sequence). The CDR3 sequence is CASPLPYEQYF. The CDR3 DNA is TGTGCCAGCCCCCTACCCTACGAGCAGTACTTC.

The rearrangement links TRBV11-2 to TRBJ1-1, with D maybe TRBD1 (5 bases). The germline V gene has CDR1 SGHAT and CDR2 FQNNGV. The CDR3 is 17 amino acids. Trimming left V 0 bases short and J 5 bases short, with 19 bases between. CDR3 in amino acids: CASSLEYGASLGTEAFF. As DNA, the CDR3 is TGTGCCAGCAGCTTAGAGTATGGGGCCTCCCTGGGGACTGAAGCTTTCTTT. Combining the CDR3 with reference TRBV11-2 and TRBJ1-1 gives the whole variable domain EAGVAQSPRYKIIEKRQSVAFWCNPISGHATLYWYQQILGQGPKLLIQFQNNGVVDDSQLPKDRFSAERLKGVDSTLKIQPAKLEDSAVYLCASSLEYGASLGTEAFFGQGTRLTVV.

The chain uses TRBV7-2 and TRBJ1-1, with D unresolved. Trimming removed 5 bases at V and 0 bases at J, with 13 bases between. CDR3 length: 15 residues. Germline values: CDR1 SGHTA, CDR2 FQGNSA. The CDR3 DNA reads TGTGCCAGCAGCATCCTATCTGGGGTGAACACTGAAGCTTTCTTT. It yields the protein CASSILSGVNTEAFF.

The chain couples TRBV4-1 to TRBJ1-5; 10 bases line up with TRBD1. Trimming removed 3 bases from V and 2 bases from J; junction bases left unmatched: 7. The germline V gene has CDR1 MGHRA and CDR2 YSYEKL. The CDR3 runs 17 residues. In DNA, the CDR3 is TGCGCCAGCAGCCAGGTGGGACAGGGGTCGCGCAATCAGCCCCAGCATTTT. It is translated as CASSQVGQGSRNQPQHF.

The chain uses TRBV28 and TRBJ1-2, with a weak D call TRBD1 (5 bases). CDR1 MDHEN and CDR2 SYDVKM come from the germline V gene. The CDR3 is made up of 16 amino acids. Trimming took 8 bases from V and 4 from J, leaving 23 bases between them. The CDR3 here is CASSQGGAETFYGYTF. DNA for the CDR3: TGTGCCAGCTCTCAGGGTGGGGCGGAGACCTTCTATGGCTACACCTTC.

The chain employs TRBV23-1 and TRBJ2-5; possible D gene TRBD1, 6 bases. TRBV23-1 is given ORF status, its function remaining uncertain. V lost 10 bases, J lost 2 bases, and 11 bases lay in between. The CDR3 loop spans 12 amino acids. This CDR3 is CANRDTQETQYF. CDR3 bases: TGCGCCAACCGGGACACACAAGAGACCCAGTACTTC.

There are a few counts of this clone. This sample includes further DNA sequences coding for the same CDR3. J is TRBJ2-3 and V is TRBV5-1, with unresolved D. In germline, CDR1 is SGHRS, CDR2 YFSETQ. Trimming took 4 bases from V and 2 from J, leaving 5 bases between them. The CDR3 contains 12 residues. The CDR3 coding sequence is TGCGCCAGCAGCCTGGACACAGATACGCAGTATTTT. Its protein product is CASSLDTDTQYF.

The V call is TRBV7-9, the J call TRBJ2-2, with 8 bases that match TRBD2. The V and J ends lost 5 bases and 5 bases, in that order; junction bases with no gene match: 10. The CDR3 has 16 residues. Looked up from germline, CDR1 is SEHNR and CDR2 is FQNEAQ (reference sequence). Here the CDR3 reads CASSESGGPGTGELFF. The CDR3 DNA sequence: TGTGCCAGCAGCGAATCGGGAGGGCCGGGGACCGGGGAGCTGTTTTTT.

This sequence joins TRBV28 and TRBJ2-7, with D maybe TRBD2 (6 bases). Trimming pared 1 base from V and 2 bases from J, leaving 12 bases between. Germline-derived CDR1 and CDR2 are MDHEN and SYDVKM. CDR3 length: 15 residues. The DNA for the CDR3 is TGTGCCAGCAGTTTATCCCAAGGAGGGCCCTACGAGCAGTACTTC. It translates to CASSLSQGGPYEQYF.

The rearrangement links TRBV20-1 to TRBJ2-7; D is unclear. The CDR3 extends over 11 amino acids. Deletions cut 4 bases from V and 1 base from J, with 5 bases between. From germline, CDR1 is DFQATT and CDR2 SNEGSKA (reference sequence). CDR3 protein: CSAIVSYEQYF. Here the CDR3 DNA reads TGCAGTGCTATTGTGTCCTACGAGCAGTACTTC.

The rearrangement uses TRBV5-6 and TRBJ2-5, with 8 bases lining up with TRBD1. CDR1 is SGHDT, CDR2 YYEEEE, per germline. With 4 bases clipped from V and 5 bases from J, the junction kept 13 bases outside the gene matches. This CDR3 region has 16 residues. Here the CDR3 reads CASSRGTGRQWETQYF. CDR3 nucleotides: TGTGCCAGCAGCCGAGGGACAGGCCGACAATGGGAGACCCAGTACTTC.

The chain links TRBV18 to TRBJ2-2; 9 bases agree with TRBD1. Germline CDR1 KGHSH, CDR2 LQKENI. V shed 2 bases and J 7 bases; nucleotides not matched to a gene: 11. The CDR3 extends over 17 amino acids. CDR3 bases: TGTGCCAGCTCACCATTTATGCCGGGACAGGGAGGCGGGGAGCTGTTTTTT. Translating gives CASSPFMPGQGGGELFF.

The V gene is TRBV4-1, the J gene TRBJ1-2; D not certain. The CDR3 is 16 amino acids. The germline V gene has CDR1 MGHRA and CDR2 YSYEKL. V dropped 0 bases and J dropped 0 bases, with 11 bases sitting between them. The CDR3 coding sequence is TGCGCCAGCAGCCAAGATTACACAATCGCTAACTATGGCTACACCTTC. Its protein is CASSQDYTIANYGYTF.

The chain has TRBV6-1 and TRBJ1-2; D is ambiguous. Germline V gives CDR1 MNHNS, CDR2 SASEGT. Deletions cut 0 bases from V and 2 bases from J, with 19 bases between. The CDR3 contains 18 residues. CDR3 sequence (DNA): TGTGCCAGCAGTGAAGCCTATTGGGGAGTCGGGCCGAACTATGGCTACACCTTC. Translating gives CASSEAYWGVGPNYGYTF.

This clone appeared a single time. V and J are TRBV5-1 and TRBJ2-1; 8 bases match TRBD1. CDR3 length: 16 amino acids. Germline-derived CDR1 and CDR2 are SGHRS and YFSETQ. The junction had 5 bases not matched to a gene; V was cut back by 3 bases and J by 0 bases. DNA of the CDR3: TGCGCCAGCAGCTCCCGGGACAGGCTCTCCTACAATGAGCAGTTCTTC. Protein: CASSSRDRLSYNEQFF.

The chain links TRBV7-9 to TRBJ1-1; 7 nucleotides match TRBD1. The germline V gene encodes CDR1 SEHNR and CDR2 FQNEAQ (reference sequence). The CDR3 has 16 amino acids. After removal of 0 bases from V and 1 base from J, the junction contained 5 bases not matched to a gene. CDR3 in DNA: TGTGCCAGCAGCTTAGCCATCGGGGACAGGAACACTGAAGCTTTCTTT. It specifies CASSLAIGDRNTEAFF.

This chain connects TRBV4-1 to TRBJ2-7, with 12 bases identical to TRBD2. Germline values: CDR1 MGHRA, CDR2 YSYEKL. With 4 bases clipped from V and 3 bases from J, the junction kept 7 bases outside the gene matches. CDR3 size: 16 residues. Here the CDR3 reads CASSPPQTSGSYEQYF. The CDR3 DNA reads TGCGCCAGCAGCCCCCCCCAGACTAGCGGGAGCTACGAGCAGTACTTC.

This clone was recorded once. Other DNA sequences from this sample encode an identical CDR3 as well. The chain is built from TRBV29-1 and TRBJ2-7, with D unresolved. Looked up from germline, CDR1 is SQVTM and CDR2 is ANQGSEA. This CDR3 region has 12 residues. V lost 3 bases, J lost 2 bases, and 8 bases lay in between. The CDR3 DNA reads TGCAGCGTTGAGGTCAGAACCTACGAGCAGTACTTC. This translates into CSVEVRTYEQYF.

This chain connects TRBV19 to TRBJ2-4; D remains unclear. The V end lost 2 bases, the J end lost 1 base, and 12 bases lay between the germline ends. Germline V gene sequence: CDR1 LNHDA, CDR2 SQIVND (reference sequence). The CDR3 covers 16 residues. CDR3 protein: CASSILRRGAKNIQYF. DNA of the CDR3: TGTGCCAGTAGTATATTACGCCGAGGTGCCAAAAACATTCAGTACTTC. The full variable domain, completed using reference TRBV19 and TRBJ2-4, is DGGITQSPKYLFRKEGQNVTLSCEQNLNHDAMYWYRQDPGQGLRLIYYSQIVNDFQKGDIAEGYSVSREKKESFPLTVTSAQKNPTAFYLCASSILRRGAKNIQYFGAGTRLSVL.

V and J are TRBV6-5 and TRBJ2-3, with no clear D. This CDR3 has 14 amino acids. From germline, CDR1 is MNHEY and CDR2 SVGAGI. The ends were cut back, 6 bases at V and 2 bases at J, with 12 bases in the middle. CDR3 in DNA: TGTGCCAGCAGGGTGGACGGCTACACAGATACGCAGTATTTT. It yields the protein CASRVDGYTDTQYF.

J is TRBJ2-6 and V is TRBV30, with unresolved D. Deletions cut 3 bases from V and 4 bases from J, with 7 bases between. CDR1 is GTSNPN, CDR2 SVGIG, per germline (reference sequence). The CDR3 is 13 residues long. This CDR3 reads CAWRMEGANVLTF. The CDR3 DNA sequence: TGTGCCTGGAGAATGGAGGGGGCCAACGTCCTGACTTTC.

The chain combines TRBV10-3 with TRBJ1-5, with 7 bases matching TRBD1. V was clipped by 5 bases and J by 6 bases; unmatched bases: 4. This CDR3 has 13 amino acids. Germline V CDR1 and CDR2: ENHRY, SYGVKD. The CDR3 here is CAISTGVIQPQHF. In nucleotides, the CDR3 is TGTGCCATCAGTACAGGGGTTATTCAGCCCCAGCATTTT.

This rearrangement joins TRBV10-3 to TRBJ1-1; D perhaps matches TRBD1 (6 bases). The germline gives CDR1 ENHRY, CDR2 SYGVKD. V gave up 10 bases and J gave up 0 bases, with 12 bases separating them. The CDR3 runs to 13 residues. The CDR3 coding sequence is TGTGCCACAAACAGGGACTTGAACACTGAAGCTTTCTTT. It is translated as CATNRDLNTEAFF.

V gene TRBV6-5 combines with J gene TRBJ2-5; possible D gene TRBD2, 6 bases. V lost 0 bases to trimming and J lost 5 bases, with 10 bases between them. This CDR3 has 14 amino acids. From germline, CDR1 is MNHEY and CDR2 SVGAGI. The DNA for the CDR3 is TGTGCCAGCAGTTACTCACCTCGGGAGGAGACCCAGTACTTC. This gives the protein CASSYSPREETQYF.